This TCR beta chain was recorded in a study of beta chain features in type 1 diabetes. Expressed TCRB transcripts were sequenced because the entire RNA isolate underwent reverse transcription. The method was immunoSEQ multiplex PCR; TCRdb's version includes in-frame clones alone and lacks a portion of them. The profile shows around 58,000 clones, roughly 60% of them singletons. This clone was counted only a few times. Per germline, CDR1 MNHEY and CDR2 SMNVEV (reference sequence). Trimming shortened V by 3 bases and J by 2 bases, and 11 bases separated the two germline ends. The CDR3 runs 15 residues. The sequencing input was Tregs from blood. The origin of this receptor is a woman in her late teens or twenties in good health. The chain is built from TRBV27 and TRBJ1-5; D is uncertain. CDR3 amino acids: CASSLEYRGNQPQHF. The CDR3, as DNA: TGTGCCAGCAGTTTGGAGTACCGAGGCAATCAGCCCCAGCATTTT.